What follows describes a single T cell receptor (beta chain). Its antigen is still unknown. Germline lookup yields CDR1 MNHEY and CDR2 SVGAGI. V shed 4 bases and J shed 7 bases, with 11 bases lying between them. This CDR3 is built from 13 residues. The record originates from a study of cytomegalovirus exposure and HLA in healthy donors. Whole-study findings and limits: TCR beta V- and J-gene trimming was later associated with a missense DCLRE1C variant. Later findings reportedly placed an Asian-associated ancestry cluster below the approximately 700-donor mean for N-insertions.

The PCR was carried out with 60 Vbeta primers and 13 Jbeta primers. Profiling relied on immunoSEQ multiplex PCR, and the TCRdb table lists in-frame clones only, not all of them. The data contain about 130,000 clones, around four fifths of them singletons. Donors sampled were nominally healthy, though unrecorded immune exposures were likely. The receptor was isolated from a man aged 25-45 years in good health. The sequencing sample was made of PBMCs. The chain is built from TRBV6-5 and TRBJ2-1; no clear D. CDR3: CASSSVSKNEQFF. The DNA of the CDR3 is TGTGCCAGCAGTTCCGTCTCTAAGAATGAGCAGTTCTTC.